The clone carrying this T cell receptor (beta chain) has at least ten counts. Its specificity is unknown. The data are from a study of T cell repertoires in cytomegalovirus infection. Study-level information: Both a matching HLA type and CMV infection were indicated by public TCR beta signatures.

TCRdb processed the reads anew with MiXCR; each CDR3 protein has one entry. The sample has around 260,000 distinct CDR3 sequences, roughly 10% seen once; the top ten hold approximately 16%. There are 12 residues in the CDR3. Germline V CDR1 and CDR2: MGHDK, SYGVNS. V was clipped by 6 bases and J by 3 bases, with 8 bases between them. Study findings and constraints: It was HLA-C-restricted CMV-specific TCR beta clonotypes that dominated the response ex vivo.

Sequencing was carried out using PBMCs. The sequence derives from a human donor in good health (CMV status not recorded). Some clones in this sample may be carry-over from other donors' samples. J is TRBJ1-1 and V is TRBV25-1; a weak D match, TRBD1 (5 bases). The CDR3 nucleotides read TGTGCCAGCAGGGGACGGGACACTGAAGCTTTCTTT. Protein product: CASRGRDTEAFF.